The next 27 T cell receptor beta chains were all read from a single sample in a study of blood T cells in healthy people across ages. Through a sample-barcoded 5' primer and a J-beta primer mix, a second PCR was run for roughly 7 to 11 cycles. One entry per CDR3 protein, called by TCRdb with MiXCR from the 5' RACE reads. The sample lists roughly 830,000 distinct CDR3 sequences; about 62% were seen once. Sequencing used blood. The receptors shown here come from a man aged 25-40 years in good health.

The chain couples TRBV28 to TRBJ2-1; no clear D. This CDR3 is built from 13 residues. V lost 5 bases, J lost 9 bases, and 14 bases lay in between. Germline CDR1 reads MDHEN; CDR2 reads SYDVKM. CDR3 nucleotides: TGTGCCAGCAGTCTAATGCAGAGCAGTGAGCAGTTCTTC. Encoded protein: CASSLMQSSEQFF.

The J gene is TRBJ2-4, the V gene TRBV2; TRBD1 matches 8 bases. Germline V gene lookup returns CDR1 SNHLY and CDR2 FYNNEI. The V gene end was trimmed by 3 bases and the J gene end by 4 bases; junction bases not matched to a gene: 8. The CDR3 has 16 amino acids. CDR3 sequence (DNA): TGTGCCAGCAGTGATTTGTCGTGGACAGGGAAAAACATTCAGTACTTC. Translation gives CASSDLSWTGKNIQYF.

In this sample, this clonotype turned up once. This chain joins TRBV7-9 and TRBJ2-7; 8 bases are shared with TRBD1. Per germline, CDR1 SEHNR and CDR2 FQNEAQ (reference sequence). With V trimmed by 5 bases and J by 3 bases, 6 bases remained unmatched. This CDR3 region has 14 residues. DNA for the CDR3: TGTGCCAGCAGCGCCCGACAGGGGAACTACGAGCAGTACTTC. Translation: CASSARQGNYEQYF.

The chain couples TRBV12-3 or TRBV12-4 to TRBJ2-7; TRBD1 agrees at 7 bases. CDR3 length equals 16 residues. V trimming: 2 bases; J trimming: 2 bases; junction bases outside the gene matches: 9. The CDR3 coding sequence is TGTGCCAGCAGTTTACTAGGGGGCGCCCCGGCCTACGAGCAGTACTTC. Translation gives CASSLLGGAPAYEQYF.

This chain joins TRBV4-3 and TRBJ2-1; 7 nucleotides align to TRBD1. Germline V gene lookup returns CDR1 LGHNA and CDR2 YSLEER. V was clipped by 2 bases and J by 9 bases; unmatched bases: 13. The CDR3 extends over 16 amino acids. The CDR3 nucleotides are TGCGCCAGCAGCCAATTACAGGGGATGGTTCAAAGTGAGCAGTTCTTC. Amino acid sequence: CASSQLQGMVQSEQFF.

The chain recombines TRBV3-1 with TRBJ1-5; unclear D gene. The CDR3 length is 14 residues. The germline CDR1 and CDR2 sequences are LGHDT and YNNKEL (reference sequence). V lost 1 base, J lost 5 bases, and 9 bases lay in between. The CDR3 sequence: CASSQVGEHQPQHF. The CDR3 DNA follows: TGTGCCAGCAGCCAAGTGGGCGAGCATCAGCCCCAGCATTTT.

On this clonotype itself: Mismatch with germline at one junction end may stem from a read error. The CDR3 DNA sequence: TGTGCCAGCAGTTTCGAGGACAGGGGGTTTGATACGCAGTATTTC. As protein: CASSFEDRGFDTQYF. This chain joins TRBV28 and TRBJ2-3; 10 nucleotides line up with TRBD1. The CDR3 length is 15 residues. Germline lookup yields CDR1 MDHEN and CDR2 SYDVKM.

This clonotype was observed once. DNA for the CDR3: TGTGCCAGCAGCATCGACGTCGCAGATACGCAGTATTTT. Translated: CASSIDVADTQYF. The chain couples TRBV7-9 to TRBJ2-3, with D unclear. This CDR3 has 13 amino acids. Trimming shortened V by 5 bases and J by 4 bases, and 10 bases separated the two germline ends. Germline V gene data show CDR1 as SEHNR and CDR2 as FQNEAQ (reference sequence).

V and J are TRBV5-6 and TRBJ1-2, with 10 bases that match TRBD1. The V and J ends lost 4 bases and 6 bases, in that order; junction bases with no gene match: 12. The germline V gene has CDR1 SGHDT and CDR2 YYEEEE. The CDR3 has 16 amino acids. This CDR3 reads CASSAGTGEIRNGYTF. DNA of the CDR3: TGTGCCAGCAGCGCCGGGACAGGGGAAATTCGAAATGGCTACACCTTC.

The chain links TRBV6-5 to TRBJ2-7, with 12 nucleotides matching TRBD2. The J call may be in error: the DNA end matches TRBJ2-5 better. The CDR3 spans 18 residues. Germline V lookup: CDR1 MNHEY, CDR2 SVGAGI. The CDR3 here is CASSYRGRTSGGMETQYF. The CDR3 nucleotides are TGTGCCAGCAGTTACCGCGGCCGTACTAGCGGGGGGATGGAGACCCAGTACTTC.

This chain joins TRBV3-1 and TRBJ2-7; D remains unclear. The ends were cut back, 0 bases at V and 3 bases at J, with 6 bases in the middle. Germline V gives CDR1 LGHDT, CDR2 YNNKEL (reference sequence). This CDR3 spans 13 amino acids. CDR3 sequence (DNA): TGTGCCAGCAGCCAAGATACGAACTACGAGCAGTACTTC. It is translated as CASSQDTNYEQYF.

This chain connects TRBV4-2 to TRBJ1-5; possibly TRBD1 for D (6 bases). V was trimmed by 0 bases and J by 0 bases, leaving 9 bases between them. The CDR3 runs 16 residues. Per the germline V gene, CDR1 is LGHNA and CDR2 is YNFKEQ. In DNA, the CDR3 is TGTGCCAGCAGCCAAGACCGGGACACTAGCAATCAGCCCCAGCATTTT. It specifies CASSQDRDTSNQPQHF.

This chain connects TRBV29-1 to TRBJ2-1; D possibly uses TRBD1 or TRBD2 (6 bases each). Judging by the DNA end, TRBJ2-7 fits better; the J call may be wrong. CDR3 length equals 13 residues. The germline V gene encodes CDR1 SQVTM and CDR2 ANQGSEA. In DNA, the CDR3 is TGCAGCGTTGGTGAAAGGGGGGTTTACGAGCAGTACTTC. Amino acids: CSVGERGVYEQYF.

This chain connects TRBV5-6 to TRBJ2-7, with 9 positions matching TRBD1. V lost 0 bases, J lost 0 bases, and 4 bases stayed unmatched. Germline-derived CDR1 and CDR2 are SGHDT and YYEEEE. The CDR3 length is 16 residues. The CDR3 is CASSLDGQGPSYEQYF. CDR3 in DNA: TGTGCCAGCAGCTTGGACGGACAGGGGCCCTCCTACGAGCAGTACTTC.

This clonotype came up a few times. The rearrangement joins TRBV28 to TRBJ2-7, with 9 bases matching TRBD1. This CDR3 comprises 15 residues. CDR1 and CDR2 (germline): MDHEN, SYDVKM. Trimming cost V 6 bases and J 2 bases; bases outside gene matches: 8. This CDR3 is CASSPRGQGTYEQYF. The DNA for the CDR3 is TGTGCCAGCAGCCCCCGAGGACAGGGGACCTACGAGCAGTACTTC.

V gene TRBV5-1 combines with J gene TRBJ1-2; D is possibly TRBD1 (5 bases). The length of the CDR3 is 18 residues. The V end lost 3 bases, the J end lost 8 bases, and 29 bases lay between the germline ends. Germline assignment: CDR1 SGHRS and CDR2 YFSETQ. The CDR3 sequence: CASSSPFPDSRDHGGYTF. As DNA, the CDR3 is TGCGCCAGCAGCTCCCCCTTTCCCGACAGTCGGGACCACGGGGGCTACACCTTC.

The V call is TRBV7-3, the J call TRBJ2-1, with D perhaps matching TRBD2 (6 bases). The CDR3 totals 14 residues. V dropped 6 bases and J dropped 8 bases, with 17 bases sitting between them. Germline assignment: CDR1 SGHTA and CDR2 FQGTGA. As DNA, the CDR3 is TGTGCCAGCAGACGCGGAGGGGTTGACGATGAGCAGTTCTTC. It translates to CASRRGGVDDEQFF.

V is TRBV6-1 and J is TRBJ2-5; D may correspond to TRBD1 or TRBD2 (7 bases each). Per the germline V gene, CDR1 is MNHNS and CDR2 is SASEGT. The ends were cut back, 4 bases at V and 3 bases at J, with 18 bases in the middle. The CDR3 runs 16 residues. The CDR3: CASSGLTTGREETQYF. The CDR3 DNA reads TGTGCCAGCAGTGGATTAACGACAGGGAGGGAAGAGACCCAGTACTTC.

This clonotype was detected many times. V usage is TRBV7-9 and J usage is TRBJ2-1; D is unresolved. This CDR3 has 10 residues. Germline V gene sequence: CDR1 SEHNR, CDR2 FQNEAQ (reference sequence). The V gene lost 5 bases and the J gene lost 10 bases, with 6 bases spanning the gap. CDR3 loop: CASSGPEQFF. CDR3 sequence (DNA): TGTGCCAGCAGCGGCCCAGAGCAGTTCTTC.

The chain employs TRBV2 and TRBJ2-4; D is unresolved. This CDR3 spans 19 amino acids. Germline-derived CDR1 and CDR2 are SNHLY and FYNNEI. The V gene lost 2 bases and the J gene lost 1 base, with 21 bases spanning the gap. The CDR3 region has the DNA TGTGCCAGCAGTGAAACGGTTCGTCTGACGGCATTGGCCAAAAACATTCAGTACTTC. Translating it yields CASSETVRLTALAKNIQYF.

The count of this clonotype is one. This rearrangement joins TRBV7-2 to TRBJ1-5; tentatively, D is TRBD1 (5 bases). Trimming left V 3 bases short and J 6 bases short, with 12 bases between. The CDR3 contains 14 residues. Germline V CDR1 and CDR2: SGHTA, FQGNSA. As DNA, the CDR3 is TGTGCCAGCAGCTTTGGGGGAATCAGTCAGCCCCAGCATTTT. Encoded protein: CASSFGGISQPQHF.

A few counts support this clonotype. This chain connects TRBV12-3 or TRBV12-4 to TRBJ2-4, with D possibly matching TRBD1 (5 bases). The closer fit of TRBJ2-7 to the DNA end suggests the J call may be wrong. There are 13 residues in the CDR3. CDR3 coding DNA: TGTGCCAGCAGTCCGAGTGCAGGGAACGAGCAGTACTTC. It specifies CASSPSAGNEQYF.

The table lists this clonotype with a few counts. This sequence joins TRBV11-2 and TRBJ2-7; D uncertain. V dropped 1 base and J dropped 2 bases, with 9 bases sitting between them. The CDR3 extends over 14 amino acids. Germline V gene sequence: CDR1 SGHAT, CDR2 FQNNGV. CDR3 sequence reads: CASSLVVGTYEQYF. The CDR3 bases are TGTGCCAGCAGCTTAGTAGTAGGAACCTACGAGCAGTACTTC.

The chain uses TRBV2 and TRBJ2-5; D call uncertain. The CDR3 runs 15 residues. With 4 bases removed from V and 0 bases from J, the gap between germline ends came to 12 bases. CDR1 and CDR2 (germline): SNHLY, FYNNEI. CDR3 DNA: TGTGCCAGCAGTGCGCCAAATTGGTACCAAGAGACCCAGTACTTC. This codes for CASSAPNWYQETQYF.

The chain couples TRBV6-2 or TRBV6-3 to TRBJ2-2, with 8 nucleotides matching TRBD1. The CDR3 runs to 16 residues. V was pared by 0 bases and J by 5 bases, with 5 bases of the junction left unmatched. CDR1 is MNHEY and CDR2 is SVGEGT in the germline V gene. The CDR3 reads CASSYSEDRDTGELFF. Written as DNA, the CDR3 is TGTGCCAGCAGTTACTCGGAGGACAGGGATACCGGGGAGCTGTTTTTT.

The chain recombines TRBV2 with TRBJ1-4; tentative D call: TRBD1 (5 bases). This CDR3 has 15 amino acids. The germline V gene encodes CDR1 SNHLY and CDR2 FYNNEI. The V end was cut by 5 bases, the J end by 3 bases, with 13 bases between. CDR3 loop: CASSSGQLANEKLFF. CDR3 DNA sequence: TGTGCCAGCAGTTCAGGGCAGTTGGCTAATGAAAAACTGTTTTTT.

This rearrangement joins TRBV3-1 to TRBJ1-2, with D possibly being TRBD1 (6 bases). Trimming pared 2 bases from V and 2 bases from J, leaving 9 bases between. The CDR3 has 14 amino acids. From germline, CDR1 is LGHDT and CDR2 YNNKEL (reference sequence). CDR3 DNA: TGTGCCAGCAGCCAACCTACAGGGAACTATGGCTACACCTTC. Its translation is CASSQPTGNYGYTF.